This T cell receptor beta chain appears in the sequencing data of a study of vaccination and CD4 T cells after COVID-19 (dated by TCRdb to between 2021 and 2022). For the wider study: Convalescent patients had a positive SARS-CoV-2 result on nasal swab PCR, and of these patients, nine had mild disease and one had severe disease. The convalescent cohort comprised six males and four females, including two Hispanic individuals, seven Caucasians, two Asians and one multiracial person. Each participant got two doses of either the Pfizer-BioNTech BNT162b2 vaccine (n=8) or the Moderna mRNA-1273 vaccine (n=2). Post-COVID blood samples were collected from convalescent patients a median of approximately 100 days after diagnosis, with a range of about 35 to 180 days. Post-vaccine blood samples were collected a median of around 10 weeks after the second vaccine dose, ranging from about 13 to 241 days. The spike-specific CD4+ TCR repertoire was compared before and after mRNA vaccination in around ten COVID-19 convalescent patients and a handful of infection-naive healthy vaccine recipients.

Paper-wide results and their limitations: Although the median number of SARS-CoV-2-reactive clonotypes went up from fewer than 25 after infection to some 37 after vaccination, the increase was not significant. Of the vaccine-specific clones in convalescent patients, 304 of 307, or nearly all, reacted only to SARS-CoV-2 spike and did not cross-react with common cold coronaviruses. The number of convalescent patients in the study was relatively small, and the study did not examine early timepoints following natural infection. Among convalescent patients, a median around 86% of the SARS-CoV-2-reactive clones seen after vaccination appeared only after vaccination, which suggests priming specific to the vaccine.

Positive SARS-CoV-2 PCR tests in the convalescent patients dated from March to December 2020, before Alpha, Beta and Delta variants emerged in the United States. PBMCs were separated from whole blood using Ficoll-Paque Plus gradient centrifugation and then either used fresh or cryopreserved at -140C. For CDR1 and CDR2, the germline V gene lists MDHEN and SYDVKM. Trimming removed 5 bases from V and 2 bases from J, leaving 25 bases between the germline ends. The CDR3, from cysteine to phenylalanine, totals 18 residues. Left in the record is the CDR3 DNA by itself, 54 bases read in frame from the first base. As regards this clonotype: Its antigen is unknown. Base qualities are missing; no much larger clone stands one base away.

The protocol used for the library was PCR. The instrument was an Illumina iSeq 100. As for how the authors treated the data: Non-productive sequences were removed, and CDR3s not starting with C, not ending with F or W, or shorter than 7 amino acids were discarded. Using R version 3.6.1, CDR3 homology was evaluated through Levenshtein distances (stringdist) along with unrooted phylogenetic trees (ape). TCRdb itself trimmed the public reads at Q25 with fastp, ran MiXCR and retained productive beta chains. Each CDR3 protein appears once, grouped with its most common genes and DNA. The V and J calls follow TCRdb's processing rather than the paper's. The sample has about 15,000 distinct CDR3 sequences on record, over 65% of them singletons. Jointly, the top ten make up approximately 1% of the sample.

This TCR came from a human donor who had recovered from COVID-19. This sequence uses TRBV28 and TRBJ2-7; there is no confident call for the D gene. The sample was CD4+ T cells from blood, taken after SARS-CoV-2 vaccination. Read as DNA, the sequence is TGTGCCAGCAGTCTATTAACCCCGGGTTCCTATCAAGCCTACGAGCAGTACTTC. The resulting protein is CASSLLTPGSYQAYEQYF.